One sample yielded the 21 T cell receptor beta chains listed below, sequenced in a study of blood T cell repertoires in COVID-19. The table came from immunoSEQ multiplex PCR; TCRdb's copy has only in-frame clones and leaves some out. The data show approximately 100,000 clones, with approximately 90% seen just once and approximately 20% held by the top ten. Sequenced sample: peripheral blood. Source of these receptors: a human donor with acute or convalescent COVID-19. The donor label of this sample is uncertain.

V and J are TRBV7-2 and TRBJ2-1; 13 bases map to TRBD2. The ends lost 4 bases at V and 8 bases at J; junction bases unmatched: 8. This CDR3 region has 16 residues. In germline, CDR1 is SGHTA, CDR2 FQGNSA. CDR3: CASSSTGTSGKDEQFF. The CDR3 DNA sequence: TGTGCCAGCAGCTCAACCGGGACTAGCGGGAAGGATGAGCAGTTCTTC.

The chain employs TRBV28 and TRBJ2-7, with TRBD2 matching 7 bases. The CDR3 is 16 residues long. CDR1 and CDR2 (germline): MDHEN, SYDVKM. V lost 5 bases, J lost 2 bases, and 12 bases stayed unmatched. CDR3 DNA: TGTGCCAGCAGTCTCACGGGGGGTCACTACACCTACGAGCAGTACTTC. Translated, it gives CASSLTGGHYTYEQYF.

This clone was seen only once. The V gene is TRBV7-8, the J gene TRBJ1-2; no reliable D call. The CDR3 totals 15 residues. Trimming removed 5 bases from V and 3 bases from J, with 16 bases in between. Germline loops: CDR1 SGHVS, CDR2 FQNEAQ. In DNA form, the CDR3 reads TGTGCCAGCAGCACCTCGGGAGGCCTTTACTATGGCTACACCTTC. Translation: CASSTSGGLYYGYTF.

The V and J genes are TRBV5-4 and TRBJ2-2; TRBD2 matches 16 bases. CDR1 SGHNT and CDR2 YYREEE come from the germline V gene (reference sequence). This CDR3 has 17 residues. V shed 4 bases, J shed 10 bases, and the junction held 10 bases outside the gene matches. CDR3: CASSLEGLAGGLAELFF. DNA for the CDR3: TGTGCCAGCAGCCTGGAGGGACTAGCGGGAGGGCTAGCGGAGCTGTTTTTT.

This chain joins TRBV27 and TRBJ1-1; unclear D gene. The V end was cut by 0 bases, the J end by 1 base, with 24 bases between. This CDR3 contains 20 residues. Germline V CDR1 and CDR2: MNHEY, SMNVEV (reference sequence). The CDR3 is CASSLSSPRELPIKNTEAFF. The CDR3 DNA sequence: TGTGCCAGCAGTTTATCATCCCCCCGGGAACTCCCAATAAAGAACACTGAAGCTTTCTTT.

The chain has TRBV12-3 or TRBV12-4 and TRBJ1-1; D unresolved. V lost 7 bases and J lost 0, with 9 bases in between. This CDR3 has 13 amino acids. The DNA of the CDR3 is TGTGCCAGCATGAACTTCATGAACACTGAAGCTTTCTTT. Translating gives CASMNFMNTEAFF.

The chain combines TRBV4-2 with TRBJ2-6; D not certain. The germline CDR1 and CDR2 sequences are LGHNA and YNFKEQ. The germline V and J ends were trimmed by 4 bases and 2 bases, with 12 bases remaining between them. This CDR3 contains 16 residues. CDR3 nucleotides: TGTGCCAGCAGCCCTTCTCTACGCGCTGGGGCCAACGTCCTGACTTTC. Translation gives CASSPSLRAGANVLTF.

The gene calls are TRBV28 and TRBJ2-3; 12 bases are a match to TRBD2. The CDR3 has 17 amino acids. The J segment lost 2 bases and the V segment lost 1 base, leaving 4 bases of the junction unmatched. The V gene's germline CDR1 is MDHEN and CDR2 SYDVKM. The CDR3 DNA is TGTGCCAGCAGTTTATACCCTAGCGGGGGGGTCACAGATACGCAGTATTTT. It encodes CASSLYPSGGVTDTQYF.

The chain uses TRBV29-1 and TRBJ1-2; TRBD1 is a possible D gene (5 bases). Trimming shortened V by 4 bases and J by 3 bases, and 15 bases separated the two germline ends. This CDR3 contains 14 residues. Germline values: CDR1 SQVTM, CDR2 ANQGSEA. The DNA for the CDR3 is TGCAGCGTTGGGTCGGTTCAGGGTCACTATGGCTACACCTTC. It translates to CSVGSVQGHYGYTF.

The chain employs TRBV19 and TRBJ2-1, with a weak D call TRBD1 (5 bases). CDR3 length equals 15 residues. The V and J ends lost 5 bases and 0 bases respectively, with 11 bases between them. In germline, CDR1 is LNHDA, CDR2 SQIVND (reference sequence). CDR3 sequence (DNA): TGTGCCAGTAGTCGTGAAGGGGTCTCCTACAATGAGCAGTTCTTC. Translated: CASSREGVSYNEQFF.

The chain links TRBV10-3 to TRBJ2-3; TRBD2 agrees at 13 bases. The CDR3 length is 15 residues. The V segment lost 6 bases and the J segment 7 bases; nucleotides outside the gene matches: 7. The germline V gene encodes CDR1 ENHRY and CDR2 SYGVKD. As DNA, the CDR3 is TGTGCCATCAGCGGGACTAGCGGGACTCTATATACGCAGTATTTT. As protein: CAISGTSGTLYTQYF.

The chain recombines TRBV15 with TRBJ2-1; the D is unclear. V dropped 4 bases and J dropped 4 bases, with 11 bases sitting between them. The CDR3 runs to 14 residues. CDR1 and CDR2 (germline): LNHNV, YYDKDF (reference sequence). The CDR3 coding sequence is TGTGCCACCAGCAAAGATCCCTTGTACAATGAGCAGTTCTTC. Its protein is CATSKDPLYNEQFF.

V and J are TRBV5-4 and TRBJ1-1; TRBD1 might be the D (5 bases). V lost 0 bases and J lost 8, with 8 bases in between. The CDR3 length is 12 residues. Germline values: CDR1 SGHNT, CDR2 YYREEE (reference sequence). The chain's CDR3 is CASSLGRVEAFF. CDR3 DNA: TGTGCCAGCAGCTTGGGCAGGGTCGAAGCTTTCTTT.

This clone was detected only a few times. This chain joins TRBV7-8 and TRBJ2-7, with TRBD2 matching 10 bases. This CDR3 contains 19 residues. Germline-derived CDR1 and CDR2 are SGHVS and FQNEAQ. V trimming: 5 bases; J trimming: 2 bases; junction bases outside the gene matches: 18. Here the CDR3 DNA reads TGTGCCAGCAGCCCGTTTAGGGTGCTAGCGGGAGTAAAGGCCTACGAGCAGTACTTC. Protein sequence: CASSPFRVLAGVKAYEQYF.

The chain is built from TRBV4-3 and TRBJ2-5; TRBD2 matches 9 bases. The CDR3 is made up of 16 amino acids. The germline CDR1 and CDR2 sequences are LGHNA and YSLEER. The trim removed 2 bases at V and 4 bases at J, leaving 8 bases unmatched. The DNA for the CDR3 is TGCGCCAGCAGCCAATCCGCGGGGGGGCGGCGAGAGACCCAGTACTTC. Translation gives CASSQSAGGRRETQYF.

The rearrangement uses TRBV30 and TRBJ1-4, with D tentatively TRBD1 (5 bases). V shed 2 bases and J shed 0 bases, with 13 bases lying between them. The CDR3 loop spans 16 amino acids. Per the germline V gene, CDR1 is GTSNPN and CDR2 is SVGIG (reference sequence). CDR3 in amino acids: CAWSMRTRATNEKLFF. The CDR3 DNA sequence: TGTGCCTGGAGTATGCGGACACGAGCAACTAATGAAAAACTGTTTTTT.

This chain joins TRBV4-1 and TRBJ2-3; TRBD1 matches at 7 bases. CDR3 length equals 16 residues. CDR1 MGHRA and CDR2 YSYEKL come from the germline V gene. V was clipped by 4 bases and J by 1 base; unmatched bases: 8. The chain's CDR3 is CASSPKTGSRTDTQYF. CDR3 nucleotides: TGCGCCAGCAGCCCAAAGACAGGGTCCCGCACAGATACGCAGTATTTT.

V is TRBV27 and J is TRBJ1-1; D is unclear. The V and J ends lost 3 bases and 5 bases respectively, with 10 bases between them. From germline, CDR1 is MNHEY and CDR2 SMNVEV (reference sequence). The CDR3 runs 13 residues. CDR3 region: CASSFRGGTEAFF. CDR3 sequence (DNA): TGTGCCAGCAGTTTTCGTGGAGGAACTGAAGCTTTCTTT.

This clone was picked up a small number of times. The chain joins TRBV19 to TRBJ1-3; 9 bases are shared with TRBD1. The length of the CDR3 is 17 residues. Germline V gives CDR1 LNHDA, CDR2 SQIVND (reference sequence). Unmatched junction bases numbered 7, after V lost 4 bases and J lost 0 bases. This CDR3 is CASSTTTGGFSGNTIYF. The CDR3 coding sequence is TGTGCCAGTAGTACAACGACAGGGGGGTTCTCTGGAAACACCATATATTTT.

J is TRBJ2-1 and V is TRBV5-1; TRBD2 matches 10 bases. CDR3 length: 16 amino acids. CDR1 is SGHRS and CDR2 is YFSETQ in the germline V gene. With V trimmed by 3 bases and J by 7 bases, 10 bases remained unmatched. The CDR3 loop is CASSSTLAGEGNEQFF. The CDR3 bases are TGCGCCAGCAGCTCTACCCTAGCGGGAGAGGGGAATGAGCAGTTCTTC. Drawing the rest from reference TRBV5-1 and TRBJ2-1, the complete variable domain is KAGVTQTPRYLIKTRGQQVTLSCSPISGHRSVSWYQQTPGQGLQFLFEYFSETQRNKGNFPGRFSGRQFSNSRSEMNVSTLELGDSALYLCASSSTLAGEGNEQFFGPGTRLTVL.

The rearrangement uses TRBV2 and TRBJ1-2, with 7 bases matching TRBD1. In germline, CDR1 is SNHLY, CDR2 FYNNEI. This CDR3 contains 13 residues. Unmatched junction bases numbered 1, after V lost 5 bases and J lost 1 base. CDR3 residues: CASSSGGNYGYTF. For the CDR3, the DNA is TGTGCCAGCAGTTCAGGGGGTAACTATGGCTACACCTTC.